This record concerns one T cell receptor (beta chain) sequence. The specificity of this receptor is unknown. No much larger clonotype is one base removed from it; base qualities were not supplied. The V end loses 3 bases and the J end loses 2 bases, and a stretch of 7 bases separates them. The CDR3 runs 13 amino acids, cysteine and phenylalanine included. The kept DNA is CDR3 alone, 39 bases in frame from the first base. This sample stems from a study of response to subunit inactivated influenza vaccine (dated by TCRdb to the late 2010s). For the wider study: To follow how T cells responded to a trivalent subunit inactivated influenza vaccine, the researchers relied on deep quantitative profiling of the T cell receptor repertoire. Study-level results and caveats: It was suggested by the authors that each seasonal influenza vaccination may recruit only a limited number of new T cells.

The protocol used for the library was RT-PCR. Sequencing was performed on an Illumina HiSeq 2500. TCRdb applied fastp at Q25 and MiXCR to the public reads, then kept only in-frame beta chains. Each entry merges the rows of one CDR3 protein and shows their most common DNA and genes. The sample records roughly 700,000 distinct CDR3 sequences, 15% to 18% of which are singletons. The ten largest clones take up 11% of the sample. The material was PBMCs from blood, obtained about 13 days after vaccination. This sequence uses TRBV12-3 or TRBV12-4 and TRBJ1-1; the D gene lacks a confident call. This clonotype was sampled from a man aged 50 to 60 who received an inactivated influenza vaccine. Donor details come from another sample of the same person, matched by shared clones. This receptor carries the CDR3 CASSFADNTEAFF. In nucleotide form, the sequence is TGTGCCAGCAGTTTTGCGGATAACACTGAAGCTTTCTTT.